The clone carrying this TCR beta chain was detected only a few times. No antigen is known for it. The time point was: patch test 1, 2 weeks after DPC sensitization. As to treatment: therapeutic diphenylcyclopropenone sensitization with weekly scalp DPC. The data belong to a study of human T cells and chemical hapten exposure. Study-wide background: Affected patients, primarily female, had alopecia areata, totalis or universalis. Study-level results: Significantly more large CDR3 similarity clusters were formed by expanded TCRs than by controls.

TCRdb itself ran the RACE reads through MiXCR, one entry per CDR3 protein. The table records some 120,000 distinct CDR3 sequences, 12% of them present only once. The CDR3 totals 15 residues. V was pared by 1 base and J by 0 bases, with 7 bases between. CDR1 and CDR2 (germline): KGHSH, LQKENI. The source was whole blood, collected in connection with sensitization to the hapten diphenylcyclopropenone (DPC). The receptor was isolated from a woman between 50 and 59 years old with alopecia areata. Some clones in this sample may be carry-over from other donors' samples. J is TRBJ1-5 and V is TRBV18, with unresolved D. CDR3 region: CASSPLPYSNQPQHF. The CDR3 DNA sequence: TGTGCCAGCTCACCACTACCATATAGCAATCAGCCCCAGCATTTT.